This T cell receptor (beta chain) was identified during a study of blood T cell repertoires in COVID-19. Across the whole study: T cells, B-cell-depleted T cells, or PBMCs provided the cDNA or gDNA that served as material.

The repertoire was sequenced with immunoSEQ multiplex PCR; TCRdb's copy has only in-frame clones and lacks some. The repertoire includes about 320,000 clones, about 82% of them detected once, and approximately 7.9% sits in the top ten. The sequencing input was peripheral blood. The sequence derives from a human donor in a cohort sampled during active COVID-19.

The CDR3 loop reads CASSVDRYYGYTF. In DNA form, the CDR3 reads TGTGCCAGCAGCGTCGACAGGTACTATGGCTACACCTTC. The chain combines TRBV9 with TRBJ1-2; D is perhaps TRBD1 (6 bases). Trimming removed 2 bases at V and 3 bases at J, with 8 bases between. The CDR3 consists of 13 residues. Germline V lookup: CDR1 SGDLS, CDR2 YYNGEE.